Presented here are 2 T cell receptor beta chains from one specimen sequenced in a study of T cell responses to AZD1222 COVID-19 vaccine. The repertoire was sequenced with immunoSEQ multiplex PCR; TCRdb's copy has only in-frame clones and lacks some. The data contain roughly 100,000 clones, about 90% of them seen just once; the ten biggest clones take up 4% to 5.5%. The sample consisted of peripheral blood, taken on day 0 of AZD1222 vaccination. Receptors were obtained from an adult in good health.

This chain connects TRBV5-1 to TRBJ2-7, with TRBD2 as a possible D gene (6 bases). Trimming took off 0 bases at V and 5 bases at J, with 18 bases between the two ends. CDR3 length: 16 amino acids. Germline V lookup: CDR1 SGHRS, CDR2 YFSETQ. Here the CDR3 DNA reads TGCGCCAGCAGCTTGGCCTTCGGGGGTGGAGGGGACGAGCAGTACTTC. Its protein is CASSLAFGGGGDEQYF. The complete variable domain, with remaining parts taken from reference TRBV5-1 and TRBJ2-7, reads KAGVTQTPRYLIKTRGQQVTLSCSPISGHRSVSWYQQTPGQGLQFLFEYFSETQRNKGNFPGRFSGRQFSNSRSEMNVSTLELGDSALYLCASSLAFGGGGDEQYFGPGTRLTVT.

CDR3 in amino acids: CASSLVGGQGSGGYTF. The CDR3 DNA sequence: TGTGCCAGCAGCTTAGTGGGGGGACAGGGATCGGGAGGCTACACCTTC. This chain links TRBV7-2 with TRBJ1-2; 9 bases are a match to TRBD1. The CDR3 totals 16 residues. With 1 base clipped from V and 8 bases from J, the junction kept 11 bases outside the gene matches. Germline CDR1 SGHTA, CDR2 FQGNSA.